These 23 T cell receptor beta chains were all obtained from the same sample, sequenced in a study of cytomegalovirus exposure and HLA in healthy donors. A multiplex PCR was run with 60 Vbeta primers and 13 Jbeta primers. Here immunoSEQ multiplex PCR was the method, and the copy in TCRdb shows in-frame clones only, minus some. This table holds some 160,000 clones, approximately 84% found once. The sequenced sample consisted of PBMCs. These receptors were collected from a young man in good health and CMV-seropositive.

The genes are TRBV27 and TRBJ2-1; 9 positions agree with TRBD2. V lost 8 bases, J lost 4 bases, and 9 bases stayed unmatched. Per the germline V gene, CDR1 is MNHEY and CDR2 is SMNVEV (reference sequence). This CDR3 is built from 15 residues. The CDR3, as DNA: TGTGCCAGCCGTGTCCTAGCGGGGAGTTACAATGAGCAGTTCTTC. Protein: CASRVLAGSYNEQFF.

The chain carries TRBV15 and TRBJ2-7; D possibly corresponds to TRBD2 (5 bases). The V gene's germline CDR1 is LNHNV and CDR2 YYDKDF (reference sequence). This CDR3 is built from 16 residues. Trimming shortened V by 1 base and J by 6 bases, and 19 bases separated the two germline ends. The CDR3: CATSRVFSARGSEQYF. The CDR3 DNA reads as TGTGCCACCAGCAGAGTTTTTAGCGCTCGAGGGAGCGAGCAGTACTTC.

The chain employs TRBV6-5 and TRBJ2-7; 8 bases agree with TRBD2. CDR1 is MNHEY and CDR2 is SVGAGI in the germline V gene. V shed 5 bases and J 2 bases; nucleotides not matched to a gene: 5. There are 14 residues in the CDR3. CDR3 in amino acids: CASSVREGPYEQYF. The CDR3 DNA is TGTGCCAGCAGTGTCCGGGAGGGCCCCTACGAGCAGTACTTC.

The gene calls are TRBV29-1 and TRBJ2-1; 8 nucleotides agree with TRBD2. Germline V gene lookup returns CDR1 SQVTM and CDR2 ANQGSEA. The length of the CDR3 is 15 residues. V lost 4 bases and J lost 1; bases outside the gene matches: 6. CDR3 DNA sequence: TGCAGCGTTGTAAGCGGGAGTTTGTCCTACAATGAGCAGTTCTTC. It encodes CSVVSGSLSYNEQFF.

This chain connects TRBV5-6 to TRBJ2-3; D is ambiguous. Trimming left V 4 bases short and J 2 bases short, with 11 bases between. The CDR3 consists of 14 residues. Germline V gene lookup returns CDR1 SGHDT and CDR2 YYEEEE. The CDR3 DNA reads as TGTGCCAGCAGCCTTGCGCCCCTCACAGATACGCAGTATTTT. Its protein product is CASSLAPLTDTQYF. Full variable domain (rest looked up from reference TRBV5-6 and TRBJ2-3): DAGVTQSPTHLIKTRGQQVTLRCSPKSGHDTVSWYQQALGQGPQFIFQYYEEEERQRGNFPDRFSGHQFPNYSSELNVNALLLGDSALYLCASSLAPLTDTQYFGPGTRLTVL.

Comment on this clone: The same CDR3 can be traced to other DNA sequences in this sample. The V call is TRBV6-5, the J call TRBJ2-5; weak D call: TRBD2 (6 bases). CDR3 length: 12 residues. Germline V gene sequence: CDR1 MNHEY, CDR2 SVGAGI. V was shortened by 2 bases and J by 5 bases, with 6 bases between the two germline ends. CDR3 in DNA: TGTGCCAGCAGTTACCGGGGGGAGACCCAGTACTTC. Protein product: CASSYRGETQYF.

The V call is TRBV11-2, the J call TRBJ2-2; unclear D gene. The V end lost 0 bases, the J end lost 0 bases, and 8 bases lay between the germline ends. The CDR3 runs to 16 residues. CDR1 is SGHAT and CDR2 is FQNNGV in the germline V gene. The CDR3 loop reads CASSLDYRSNTGELFF. The CDR3 DNA is TGTGCCAGCAGCTTAGATTACCGGTCGAACACCGGGGAGCTGTTTTTT.

V usage is TRBV19 and J usage is TRBJ1-1; 7 bases agree with TRBD1. Germline V gene sequence: CDR1 LNHDA, CDR2 SQIVND (reference sequence). After removal of 4 bases from V and 1 base from J, the junction contained 9 bases not matched to a gene. This CDR3 comprises 16 residues. The CDR3 region has the DNA TGTGCCAGTAGTACCTGGGACAGCGAAACGAACACTGAAGCTTTCTTT. Residues: CASSTWDSETNTEAFF.

The gene calls are TRBV6-5 and TRBJ1-3, with D maybe TRBD1 (6 bases). The CDR3 length is 16 residues. Germline assignment: CDR1 MNHEY and CDR2 SVGAGI. Trimming removed 0 bases at V and 4 bases at J, with 13 bases between. The CDR3: CASSYSPQGRGNTIYF. The CDR3 coding sequence is TGTGCCAGCAGTTACTCGCCACAGGGCCGGGGAAACACCATATATTTT.

The chain joins TRBV27 to TRBJ1-6; D remains ambiguous. V was shortened by 8 bases and J by 7 bases, with 15 bases between the two germline ends. The germline gives CDR1 MNHEY, CDR2 SMNVEV (reference sequence). This CDR3 has 14 residues. CDR3 loop: CASLSWAGNSPLHF. The CDR3, as DNA: TGTGCCAGCTTAAGTTGGGCAGGAAATTCACCCCTCCACTTT.

The J gene is TRBJ2-3, the V gene TRBV4-3; unclear D gene. V was cut by 4 bases and J by 0 bases, with 14 bases left in between. The CDR3 sequence is 16 residues long. Germline assignment: CDR1 LGHNA and CDR2 YSLEER. Here the CDR3 reads CASSLKWAESTDTQYF. CDR3 in DNA: TGCGCCAGCAGCCTAAAATGGGCAGAAAGCACAGATACGCAGTATTTT.

V is TRBV6-6 and J is TRBJ2-1; TRBD2 aligns across 11 bases. CDR1 MNHNY and CDR2 SVGAGI come from the germline V gene (reference sequence). CDR3 length equals 15 residues. With 7 bases clipped from V and 7 bases from J, the junction kept 9 bases outside the gene matches. The chain's CDR3 is CASKPTSGSRNEQFF. CDR3 DNA sequence: TGTGCCAGCAAACCCACTAGCGGGAGTCGAAATGAGCAGTTCTTC.

This clone was counted once. This chain uses TRBV13 with TRBJ1-2, with D perhaps matching TRBD1 (5 bases). Germline V CDR1 and CDR2: PRHDT, FYEKMQ (reference sequence). The CDR3 spans 13 residues. V shed 1 base and J shed 6 bases, with 9 bases lying between them. The CDR3 loop reads CASSLEGLDGYTF. For the CDR3, the DNA is TGTGCCAGCAGCTTAGAGGGGTTGGATGGCTACACCTTC.

V and J are TRBV27 and TRBJ2-1; a possible D gene is TRBD2 (5 bases). CDR1 and CDR2 (germline): MNHEY, SMNVEV (reference sequence). Trimming took 7 bases from V and 4 from J, leaving 14 bases between them. The CDR3 runs to 14 residues. CDR3 bases: TGTGCCAGCAAAGGGAGCGGAGGATACAATGAGCAGTTCTTC. It translates to CASKGSGGYNEQFF.

The chain links TRBV5-1 to TRBJ1-6; D not certain. The CDR3 runs to 16 residues. Germline assignment: CDR1 SGHRS and CDR2 YFSETQ. V was clipped by 5 bases and J by 8 bases, with 20 bases between them. The chain's CDR3 is CASSRSGLDNDSPLHF. The CDR3 DNA is TGCGCCAGCAGTCGCTCAGGCCTGGATAACGATTCACCCCTCCACTTT.

V and J are TRBV7-2 and TRBJ2-3; 11 nucleotides agree with TRBD2. The V gene's germline CDR1 is SGHTA and CDR2 FQGNSA. Unmatched junction bases numbered 1, after V lost 3 bases and J lost 5 bases. The CDR3 sequence is 14 residues long. This CDR3 is CASSLGLAVDTQYF. The CDR3 region has the DNA TGTGCCAGCAGCTTGGGACTAGCGGTAGATACGCAGTATTTT.

This clone has only a few counts. The genes are TRBV7-9 and TRBJ1-1; 10 nucleotides agree with TRBD1. V dropped 5 bases and J dropped 7; count of bases not matched to a gene: 4. Germline assignment: CDR1 SEHNR and CDR2 FQNEAQ (reference sequence). The CDR3 is 13 residues long. The CDR3 reads CASSPWTGGEAFF. In nucleotides, the CDR3 is TGTGCCAGCAGCCCCTGGACAGGGGGTGAAGCTTTCTTT.

Only a few counts were recorded for this clone. V is TRBV6-5 and J is TRBJ1-1, with unresolved D. V shed 3 bases and J shed 0 bases, with 11 bases lying between them. Germline V gene data show CDR1 as MNHEY and CDR2 as SVGAGI. This CDR3 has 15 residues. The chain's CDR3 is CASSYQYSMNTEAFF. The CDR3, as DNA: TGTGCCAGCAGTTATCAGTACAGCATGAACACTGAAGCTTTCTTT.

The chain couples TRBV2 to TRBJ1-1, with unresolved D. The V end was cut by 10 bases, the J end by 2 bases, with 14 bases between. Germline lookup yields CDR1 SNHLY and CDR2 FYNNEI. The CDR3 has 13 amino acids. CDR3 sequence: CAISREVNTEAFF. Here the CDR3 DNA reads TGTGCCATCAGCCGCGAAGTTAACACTGAAGCTTTCTTT.

This chain links TRBV7-2 with TRBJ1-1, with D possibly being TRBD1 (5 bases). The CDR3 spans 15 residues. Germline-derived CDR1 and CDR2 are SGHTA and FQGNSA. With 2 bases removed from V and 0 bases from J, the gap between germline ends came to 10 bases. CDR3 DNA sequence: TGTGCCAGCAGCTTACAGGGATCGATGAACACTGAAGCTTTCTTT. It codes for CASSLQGSMNTEAFF.

The CDR3 DNA is TGTGCCAGCAGTGAGGGAGGACACCACAATCAGCCCCAGCATTTT. Translated, it gives CASSEGGHHNQPQHF. The chain is built from TRBV2 and TRBJ1-5; D may be TRBD1 (5 bases). The CDR3 has 15 amino acids. Trimming left V 3 bases short and J 3 bases short, with 12 bases between. Germline CDR1 is SNHLY and CDR2 is FYNNEI. The full variable domain, with the rest looked up from reference TRBV2 and TRBJ1-5, is EPEVTQTPSHQVTQMGQEVILRCVPISNHLYFYWYRQILGQKVEFLVSFYNNEISEKSEIFDDQFSVERPDGSNFTLKIRSTKLEDSAMYFCASSEGGHHNQPQHFGDGTRLSIL.

The chain has TRBV5-4 and TRBJ1-2; tentatively, D is TRBD1 (6 bases). Germline V gives CDR1 SGHNT, CDR2 YYREEE (reference sequence). The CDR3 is 15 amino acids. V was cut by 0 bases and J by 5 bases, with 14 bases left in between. CDR3 bases: TGTGCCAGCAGCTTGGTGACGACAGGCCTTTATGGCTACACCTTC. Translated: CASSLVTTGLYGYTF.

The rearrangement joins TRBV18 to TRBJ1-6; D uncertain. The germline V gene has CDR1 KGHSH and CDR2 LQKENI. The V and J ends lost 2 bases and 4 bases respectively, with 12 bases between them. The CDR3 totals 16 residues. CDR3 sequence (DNA): TGTGCCAGCTCACCAGGAGCAGCATTATATAATTCACCCCTCCACTTT. Amino acid sequence: CASSPGAALYNSPLHF.